This entry lists 13 T cell receptor beta chains sequenced from one sample in a study of T cells in Graves' hyperthyroidism and ophthalmopathy. Amplification of TCR beta CDR3 regions used RNA as the template. Researchers ran a first-round RT-PCR on the TCR CDR3 using the HTBI primer set. MiXCR, run by TCRdb on the multiplex PCR reads, gives a single entry per CDR3 protein. The sample lists tens of thousands of distinct CDR3 sequences; 50% to 55% were seen once. The sequencing sample was made of blood. The receptors originated from a man aged 40-49 years with Graves' ophthalmopathy.

This clonotype was observed a single time. The chain carries TRBV14 and TRBJ2-3, with D perhaps matching TRBD1 or TRBD2 (7 bases each). V gave up 3 bases and J gave up 12 bases, with 31 bases separating them. From germline, CDR1 is SGHDN and CDR2 FVKESK. The CDR3 consists of 18 residues. CDR3 in amino acids: CASSQPTGVGTTLDAQYF. In DNA form, the CDR3 reads TGTGCCAGCAGCCAGCCAACAGGGGTCGGGACTACCTTGGATGCACAGTATTTT.

By share of the sample, this clonotype is medium-sized. CDR3 sequence reads: CASSLATGEYEQYF. CDR3 nucleotides: TGTGCCAGCAGCTTAGCGACAGGGGAATACGAGCAGTACTTC. The J gene is TRBJ2-7, the V gene TRBV7-2; 8 bases map to TRBD1. CDR1 is SGHTA, CDR2 FQGNSA, per germline. The length of the CDR3 is 14 residues. V was pared by 0 bases and J by 4 bases, with 2 bases of the junction left unmatched.

This clonotype was observed at least ten times. V is TRBV20-1 and J is TRBJ1-1; TRBD1 matches 8 bases. The V and J ends lost 6 bases and 10 bases, in that order; junction bases with no gene match: 13. Germline CDR1 DFQATT, CDR2 SNEGSKA (reference sequence). This CDR3 has 13 amino acids. The CDR3 DNA sequence: TGCAGTGCAATAGACGGGACAGGAGGTGTAGCTTTCTTT. Protein sequence: CSAIDGTGGVAFF.

This clonotype was counted at least ten times. This chain connects TRBV6-5 to TRBJ2-1; 8 bases are shared with TRBD2. The CDR3 consists of 12 residues. The ends lost 10 bases at V and 7 bases at J; junction bases unmatched: 6. CDR1 is MNHEY and CDR2 is SVGAGI in the germline V gene. The CDR3 here is CATRAGVNEQFF. CDR3 bases: TGTGCCACCCGAGCGGGAGTGAATGAGCAGTTCTTC.

This clonotype was observed at least ten times. The chain carries TRBV3-1 and TRBJ2-5; TRBD2 aligns across 10 bases. J was trimmed by 3 bases and V by 2 bases; bases with no gene match: 9. CDR1 and CDR2 from the germline V gene are LGHDT and YNNKEL (reference sequence). The CDR3 consists of 17 residues. The CDR3 reads CASSQQGLARTKETQYF. The CDR3 DNA follows: TGTGCCAGCAGCCAACAGGGACTAGCGCGTACAAAAGAGACCCAGTACTTC.

This clonotype was detected once. The junction and the germline gene differ at one end; a read error may be behind it. V is TRBV20-1 and J is TRBJ1-5; no clear D. The CDR3 spans 11 residues. Germline values: CDR1 DFQATT, CDR2 SNEGSKA (reference sequence). The CDR3 protein is CSATYNEPQHF. Written as DNA, the CDR3 is TGCAGTGCTACCTACAATGAGCCCCAGCATTTT.

As regards this clonotype: Because the CDR3 is missing its conserved closing phenylalanine or tryptophan, this is likely a read error. The rearrangement uses TRBV6-6 and TRBJ2-1; 9 bases fit TRBD1. Germline trimming cut 4 bases from V and 9 bases from J; bases unmatched to any gene: 10. Germline CDR1 MNHNY, CDR2 SVGAGI (reference sequence). The CDR3 extends over 15 amino acids. The DNA for the CDR3 is TGTGCCAGCAGTTTCGGGGGACAGGGATTCAGTGAGCAGTTCCTC. Amino acid sequence: CASSFGGQGFSEQFL.

This clonotype was picked up many times. The rearrangement uses TRBV2 and TRBJ1-1; no reliable D call. The CDR3 covers 13 residues. The germline V gene has CDR1 SNHLY and CDR2 FYNNEI. V was shortened by 5 bases and J by 4 bases, with 11 bases between the two germline ends. CDR3 bases: TGTGCCAGCAGTTTCGCTTCCGCCACTGAAGCTTTCTTT. Its translation is CASSFASATEAFF.

The sample holds many counts of this clonotype. The gene calls are TRBV28 and TRBJ1-2; D may be TRBD1 (5 bases). Germline V gene data show CDR1 as MDHEN and CDR2 as SYDVKM. V was pared by 7 bases and J by 8 bases, with 14 bases between. The CDR3 runs to 12 residues. CDR3 DNA: TGTGCCAGCACCAGACAGACTTACGGCTACACCTTC. Residues: CASTRQTYGYTF.

This clonotype was seen ten or more times. The rearrangement links TRBV19 to TRBJ1-1; perhaps TRBD1 as D (5 bases). Per germline, CDR1 LNHDA and CDR2 SQIVND (reference sequence). This CDR3 has 15 amino acids. The V gene lost 4 bases and the J gene lost 0 bases, with 12 bases spanning the gap. Here the CDR3 reads CASSTLDSMNTEAFF. The CDR3 bases are TGTGCCAGTAGTACCCTCGACAGCATGAACACTGAAGCTTTCTTT. The whole variable domain, filled in from reference TRBV19 and TRBJ1-1, reads DGGITQSPKYLFRKEGQNVTLSCEQNLNHDAMYWYRQDPGQGLRLIYYSQIVNDFQKGDIAEGYSVSREKKESFPLTVTSAQKNPTAFYLCASSTLDSMNTEAFFGQGTRLTVV.

This clonotype was observed at least ten times. This sequence joins TRBV6-2 or TRBV6-3 and TRBJ1-5; 7 bases fit TRBD1. CDR1 and CDR2 (germline): MNHEY, SVGEGT. J was trimmed by 3 bases and V by 8 bases; bases with no gene match: 10. The CDR3 is made up of 15 amino acids. The CDR3 is CASLGTARSNQPQHF. The DNA for the CDR3 is TGTGCCAGCCTCGGGACAGCACGCTCCAATCAGCCCCAGCATTTT.

The CDR3 here is CATGGGSNQPQHF. The CDR3 nucleotides are TGTGCCACCGGGGGAGGGAGCAATCAGCCCCAGCATTTT. The chain joins TRBV24-1 to TRBJ1-5, with D possibly TRBD1 on 5 matching bases. The V end lost 9 bases, the J end lost 1 base, and 9 bases lay between the germline ends. This CDR3 is 13 amino acids long. Germline lookup yields CDR1 KGHDR and CDR2 SFDVKD.

This clonotype appeared many times. The J gene is TRBJ2-2, the V gene TRBV19; TRBD1 is a possible D gene (5 bases). V was shortened by 1 base and J by 1 base, with 7 bases between the two germline ends. Germline assignment: CDR1 LNHDA and CDR2 SQIVND (reference sequence). This CDR3 comprises 15 residues. Here the CDR3 DNA reads TGTGCCAGTAGTATAGCAGGGATGAACACCGGGGAGCTGTTTTTT. Translation: CASSIAGMNTGELFF.